The 32 T cell receptor beta chains below all came from one sample that was sequenced in a study of cytomegalovirus exposure and HLA in healthy donors. Data came from immunoSEQ multiplex PCR; TCRdb stores just in-frame clones and leaves some out. The repertoire holds 80,000 to 100,000 clones, with around 88% as singletons. Sequencing was done on a sample of PBMCs. These receptors came from a woman younger than 45 in good health and CMV-seronegative.

This chain links TRBV28 with TRBJ2-1, with 7 bases identical to TRBD1. The CDR3 contains 13 residues. The V and J ends lost 8 bases and 5 bases, in that order; junction bases with no gene match: 6. The V gene's germline CDR1 is MDHEN and CDR2 SYDVKM. CDR3 sequence reads: CASRWDRHNEQFF. In DNA, the CDR3 is TGTGCCAGCCGCTGGGACAGACACAATGAGCAGTTCTTC.

V is TRBV10-3 and J is TRBJ2-1; a weak D match, TRBD2 (6 bases). V lost 7 bases, J lost 7 bases, and 14 bases lay in between. Germline lookup yields CDR1 ENHRY and CDR2 SYGVKD. This CDR3 is built from 13 residues. The CDR3 nucleotides are TGTGCCATCACGGGGGAGAGGGCGAATGAGCAGTTCTTC. Its protein product is CAITGERANEQFF.

This clone was recorded once. The chain has TRBV2 and TRBJ2-1; TRBD2 aligns across 8 bases. J lost 6 bases, V lost 6 bases, and 4 bases had no gene match. Germline loops: CDR1 SNHLY, CDR2 FYNNEI. CDR3 length equals 13 residues. The CDR3 is CASSLAGFNEQFF. The CDR3 DNA is TGTGCCAGCAGCCTAGCGGGTTTCAATGAGCAGTTCTTC.

This chain uses TRBV12-5 with TRBJ1-3; D is perhaps TRBD1 (5 bases). The germline V gene has CDR1 LGHNT and CDR2 FRNRAP. The CDR3 spans 18 residues. V lost 6 bases, J lost 0 bases, and 21 bases lay in between. The CDR3: CASGQTMTALSSGNTIYF. The CDR3 coding sequence is TGTGCTAGTGGCCAGACGATGACAGCCCTTTCCTCTGGAAACACCATATATTTT.

The count of this clone is one. The gene calls are TRBV7-3 and TRBJ1-3; 9 bases fit TRBD1. CDR3 length: 17 residues. The J segment lost 2 bases and the V segment lost 5 bases, leaving 10 bases of the junction unmatched. Per the germline V gene, CDR1 is SGHTA and CDR2 is FQGTGA. This chain's CDR3 is CASSPGTGFSAGNTIYF. CDR3 coding DNA: TGTGCCAGCAGCCCAGGGACAGGGTTTTCTGCTGGAAACACCATATATTTT. The entire variable domain, with the rest obtained from reference TRBV7-3 and TRBJ1-3, is as follows: GAGVSQTPSNKVTEKGKYVELRCDPISGHTALYWYRQSLGQGPEFLIYFQGTGAADDSGLPNDRFFAVRPEGSVSTLKIQRTERGDSAVYLCASSPGTGFSAGNTIYFGEGSWLTVV.

This chain joins TRBV11-3 and TRBJ2-1; 7 bases line up with TRBD1. With V trimmed by 4 bases and J by 6 bases, 3 bases remained unmatched. This CDR3 is 13 amino acids long. CDR1 is SGHNT, CDR2 YENEEA, per germline. CDR3 protein: CASSSAGGNEQFF. The CDR3 coding sequence is TGTGCCAGCAGCTCGGCAGGGGGCAATGAGCAGTTCTTC.

The V call is TRBV9, the J call TRBJ2-1, with TRBD2 identical over 7 bases. The CDR3 consists of 14 residues. V was clipped by 1 base and J by 6 bases; unmatched bases: 4. CDR1 and CDR2 (germline): SGDLS, YYNGEE. CDR3 loop: CASSVSRTSNEQFF. Written as DNA, the CDR3 is TGTGCCAGCAGCGTATCTCGGACTAGCAATGAGCAGTTCTTC.

The rearrangement joins TRBV28 to TRBJ2-7; possible D gene TRBD1, 6 bases. Germline V gene sequence: CDR1 MDHEN, CDR2 SYDVKM. CDR3 size: 12 residues. V was shortened by 6 bases and J by 3 bases, with 9 bases between the two germline ends. The CDR3 sequence: CASSTGNYEQYF. As DNA, the CDR3 is TGTGCCAGCAGCACAGGGAACTACGAGCAGTACTTC.

V is TRBV18 and J is TRBJ2-3; 8 nucleotides line up with TRBD1. Germline V gene sequence: CDR1 KGHSH, CDR2 LQKENI. Trimming took 3 bases from V and 1 from J; bases not matched to a gene: 9. This CDR3 region has 17 residues. The CDR3 DNA sequence: TGTGCCAGCTCACCTAATCCAGGGGGCGCGGGCACAGATACGCAGTATTTT. Its protein product is CASSPNPGGAGTDTQYF. Together with reference TRBV18 and TRBJ2-3, the CDR3 gives the full variable domain: NAGVMQNPRHLVRRRGQEARLRCSPMKGHSHVYWYRQLPEEGLKFMVYLQKENIIDESGMPKERFSAEFPKEGPSILRIQQVVRGDSAAYFCASSPNPGGAGTDTQYFGPGTRLTVL.

The chain couples TRBV9 to TRBJ1-1; no reliable D call. This CDR3 contains 15 residues. CDR1 and CDR2 (germline): SGDLS, YYNGEE. V lost 6 bases and J lost 4, with 19 bases in between. This CDR3 reads CASTRRSVDSTEAFF. The CDR3 bases are TGTGCCAGCACCCGCAGAAGCGTTGACTCCACTGAAGCTTTCTTT.

The chain is built from TRBV25-1 and TRBJ2-7; 9 positions agree with TRBD1. This CDR3 is built from 13 residues. Germline V gives CDR1 MGHDK, CDR2 SYGVNS. V was pared by 7 bases and J by 4 bases, with 5 bases of the junction left unmatched. The CDR3 DNA follows: TGTGCCAGCAATGGACAGGGGTTTTACGAGCAGTACTTC. As protein: CASNGQGFYEQYF.

This chain links TRBV7-9 with TRBJ2-5, with 9 bases matching TRBD1. The CDR3 runs 16 residues. Trimming cost V 8 bases and J 2 bases; bases outside gene matches: 12. Per germline, CDR1 SEHNR and CDR2 FQNEAQ (reference sequence). The CDR3 reads CASAKRQGTGQETQYF. The CDR3 nucleotides read TGTGCCAGCGCAAAAAGACAGGGGACAGGGCAAGAGACCCAGTACTTC.

This clone was counted a few times. The chain combines TRBV4-2 with TRBJ2-7, with 8 positions matching TRBD2. V shed 1 base, J shed 0 bases, and the junction held 5 bases outside the gene matches. Germline V lookup: CDR1 LGHNA, CDR2 YNFKEQ. The CDR3 loop spans 16 amino acids. The CDR3 DNA follows: TGTGCCAGCAGCCAAGGGGTAGCGGGGAGCTCCTACGAGCAGTACTTC. Its translation: CASSQGVAGSSYEQYF.

The chain couples TRBV5-5 to TRBJ2-5, with D perhaps TRBD2 (5 bases). This CDR3 spans 15 amino acids. Per the germline V gene, CDR1 is SGHKS and CDR2 is YYEKEE (reference sequence). V gave up 0 bases and J gave up 0 bases, with 9 bases separating them. The CDR3 nucleotides are TGTGCCAGCAGCTTGGGTCTGAGGGACCAAGAGACCCAGTACTTC. Encoded protein: CASSLGLRDQETQYF.

This rearrangement joins TRBV28 to TRBJ2-2; TRBD1 matches 11 bases. CDR3 length: 17 amino acids. V dropped 7 bases and J dropped 8; count of bases not matched to a gene: 15. The germline CDR1 and CDR2 sequences are MDHEN and SYDVKM. The CDR3 sequence is CASTPRGGTGGRGELFF. The CDR3 bases are TGTGCCAGCACCCCCAGAGGAGGGACAGGGGGTCGTGGGGAGCTGTTTTTT.

This rearrangement joins TRBV5-1 to TRBJ1-2; the D gene is possibly TRBD1 (5 bases). Germline loops: CDR1 SGHRS, CDR2 YFSETQ. The CDR3 covers 15 residues. V shed 0 bases and J shed 2 bases, with 11 bases lying between them. The CDR3 DNA is TGCGCCAGCAGCTTGGATCTGGGGGGAAACTATGGCTACACCTTC. It is translated as CASSLDLGGNYGYTF.

This chain uses TRBV6-5 with TRBJ1-5, with 7 bases that match TRBD1. V dropped 6 bases and J dropped 4; count of bases not matched to a gene: 9. The CDR3 has 15 residues. The germline V gene encodes CDR1 MNHEY and CDR2 SVGAGI. As DNA, the CDR3 is TGTGCCAGCAGCCCTCCGGGACAGACTAATCAGCCCCAGCATTTT. Translated: CASSPPGQTNQPQHF.

This clone was seen just once. The chain joins TRBV27 to TRBJ2-7, with D unresolved. Germline V gene sequence: CDR1 MNHEY, CDR2 SMNVEV (reference sequence). With 7 bases removed from V and 0 bases from J, the gap between germline ends came to 10 bases. This CDR3 is built from 13 residues. This CDR3 is CASTEAYSYEQYF. CDR3 nucleotide sequence: TGTGCCAGCACCGAGGCTTACTCCTACGAGCAGTACTTC.

The rearrangement uses TRBV5-8 and TRBJ1-5; perhaps TRBD1 as D (5 bases). V was trimmed by 1 base and J by 4 bases, leaving 9 bases between them. Germline-derived CDR1 and CDR2 are SGHTS and YDEGEE. The CDR3 totals 14 residues. CDR3 coding DNA: TGTGCCAGCAGCTTGTACAGGCCGAATCAGCCCCAGCATTTT. Translated: CASSLYRPNQPQHF.

J is TRBJ1-1 and V is TRBV7-2; no clear D. Per the germline V gene, CDR1 is SGHTA and CDR2 is FQGNSA. The CDR3 has 17 amino acids. The V end was cut by 0 bases, the J end by 4 bases, with 18 bases between. The CDR3 coding sequence is TGTGCCAGCAGCTTAGCACCGCAATTCGGGGTCGGCACTGAAGCTTTCTTT. It yields the protein CASSLAPQFGVGTEAFF.

This chain links TRBV4-1 with TRBJ2-7; TRBD1 is a possible D gene (5 bases). Between the trimmed V and J ends, which lost 3 bases and 4 bases, there was a span of 10 bases. The CDR3 consists of 13 residues. CDR1 MGHRA and CDR2 YSYEKL come from the germline V gene. The CDR3 DNA sequence: TGCGCCAGCAGCCACAGGGAATTGTACGAGCAGTACTTC. Translation gives CASSHRELYEQYF.

The chain carries TRBV6-5 and TRBJ2-5, with D unresolved. The CDR3 totals 15 residues. Per the germline V gene, CDR1 is MNHEY and CDR2 is SVGAGI. Between the trimmed V and J ends, which lost 0 bases and 5 bases, there was a span of 13 bases. The CDR3 here is CASSYSIPGLETQYF. The CDR3 DNA sequence: TGTGCCAGCAGTTACTCGATCCCAGGTTTGGAGACCCAGTACTTC.

The rearrangement joins TRBV11-3 to TRBJ1-1, with 7 bases matching TRBD1. CDR3 length equals 15 residues. The V segment lost 1 base and the J segment 2 bases; nucleotides outside the gene matches: 4. Germline-derived CDR1 and CDR2 are SGHNT and YENEEA. DNA for the CDR3: TGTGCCAGCAGCTTAGGGGGACAGCTCAACACTGAAGCTTTCTTT. Amino acid sequence: CASSLGGQLNTEAFF.

This clone occurred once. The chain couples TRBV29-1 to TRBJ2-3; unclear D gene. V lost 2 bases to trimming and J lost 6 bases, with 6 bases between them. Germline CDR1 is SQVTM and CDR2 is ANQGSEA. The CDR3 is 11 amino acids. The CDR3 region has the DNA TGCAGCGTTGAATTCTACGATACGCAGTATTTT. Amino acids: CSVEFYDTQYF.

In DNA, the CDR3 is TGCAGCGTTGAAGACAGGGGGACAGGGGGCAGGGGCGAGCAGTACTTC. Its translation is CSVEDRGTGGRGEQYF. The rearrangement links TRBV29-1 to TRBJ2-7; TRBD1 matches 12 bases. The V segment lost 0 bases and the J segment 6 bases; nucleotides outside the gene matches: 9. The CDR3 is made up of 16 amino acids. Looked up from germline, CDR1 is SQVTM and CDR2 is ANQGSEA.

The chain employs TRBV6-5 and TRBJ1-2; TRBD1 is a possible D gene (6 bases). The CDR3 has 14 residues. V lost 6 bases and J lost 4, with 15 bases in between. Per germline, CDR1 MNHEY and CDR2 SVGAGI. CDR3: CASRLTTGTYGYTF. The DNA for the CDR3 is TGTGCCAGCAGACTCACCACAGGGACCTATGGCTACACCTTC.

The V and J genes are TRBV4-3 and TRBJ2-7, with a weak D call TRBD2 (7 bases). CDR1 is LGHNA and CDR2 is YSLEER in the germline V gene. V was clipped by 3 bases and J by 6 bases, with 24 bases between them. The CDR3 spans 17 residues. As DNA, the CDR3 is TGCGCCAGCAGCCAGCTCCTGACAGGTCGCTCGGGAGGCGAGCAGTACTTC. Its protein product is CASSQLLTGRSGGEQYF.

The chain links TRBV5-1 to TRBJ2-3; 8 nucleotides line up with TRBD2. Unmatched junction bases numbered 7, after V lost 4 bases and J lost 0 bases. Germline assignment: CDR1 SGHRS and CDR2 YFSETQ. The CDR3 is made up of 16 amino acids. DNA of the CDR3: TGCGCCAGCAGCCGAGCGGGAGTGGCTAGCACAGATACGCAGTATTTT. Protein sequence: CASSRAGVASTDTQYF. Full variable domain (outside the CDR3, taken from reference TRBV5-1 and TRBJ2-3): KAGVTQTPRYLIKTRGQQVTLSCSPISGHRSVSWYQQTPGQGLQFLFEYFSETQRNKGNFPGRFSGRQFSNSRSEMNVSTLELGDSALYLCASSRAGVASTDTQYFGPGTRLTVL.

The chain couples TRBV19 to TRBJ2-1, with 10 bases matching TRBD2. CDR3 length: 17 amino acids. With 0 bases clipped from V and 7 bases from J, the junction kept 9 bases outside the gene matches. Germline V gives CDR1 LNHDA, CDR2 SQIVND (reference sequence). CDR3 region: CASSIDPASGSLNEQFF. In nucleotides, the CDR3 is TGTGCCAGTAGTATAGACCCGGCTAGCGGGAGTCTGAATGAGCAGTTCTTC.

The rearrangement links TRBV7-9 to TRBJ2-1; D may be TRBD2 (5 bases). V lost 2 bases and J 5 bases, leaving 13 bases between the germline ends. Per germline, CDR1 SEHNR and CDR2 FQNEAQ (reference sequence). The CDR3 has 15 residues. The CDR3 region is CASSLTRVWDNEQFF. The CDR3 DNA reads TGTGCCAGCAGCTTAACGAGGGTTTGGGACAATGAGCAGTTCTTC.

The chain couples TRBV7-8 to TRBJ1-2; 7 positions agree with TRBD1. The J segment lost 8 bases and the V segment lost 5 bases, leaving 20 bases of the junction unmatched. CDR1 is SGHVS and CDR2 is FQNEAQ in the germline V gene. This CDR3 spans 17 amino acids. Written as DNA, the CDR3 is TGTGCCAGCAGCCTGGGACAGCTGATCGGAGAGCGGCGGGGCTACACCTTC. This sequence encodes CASSLGQLIGERRGYTF.

This clone occurred once. The chain uses TRBV11-3 and TRBJ2-1; 9 bases agree with TRBD1. This CDR3 is 14 amino acids long. Trimming at V came to 4 bases and at J to 4 bases, leaving 2 bases not matched to a gene. The germline V gene encodes CDR1 SGHNT and CDR2 YENEEA. The CDR3 loop is CASSSGTGYNEQFF. CDR3 bases: TGTGCCAGCAGCTCAGGGACAGGGTACAATGAGCAGTTCTTC.